These T cell receptor beta chains were read from a single sample in a study of CD8+CD57+ T cells in acquired aplastic anemia. MiXCR was run by TCRdb on the reads, yielding one entry per CDR3 protein. The sample has some 200,000 distinct CDR3 sequences, around half seen once; the top ten hold around 8.8%. The sequencing input was sorted CD4+, CD8+, or CD8+CD57+ T cells (not recorded which) from PBMCs. Every receptor here comes from a human donor with aplastic anemia. The CDR3 runs from the conserved cysteine through the conserved F or W. Fields, in order: clone size, CDR3 length, V gene, J gene, CDR3 protein. Clone size is not always given. Where it is, it says once, few, many or a class for expanded clones.

clone_size: few
cdr3_length: 14
v_call: TRBV15
j_call: TRBJ2-1
cdr3_aa: CATSIRASYNEQFF

clone_size: -
cdr3_length: 12
v_call: TRBV12-3/TRBV12-4
j_call: TRBJ1-2
cdr3_aa: CASSGSGYGYTF

clone_size: -
cdr3_length: 17
v_call: TRBV5-1
j_call: TRBJ1-1
cdr3_aa: CASSLGDVGASNTEAFF

clone_size: many
cdr3_length: 12
v_call: TRBV12-3/TRBV12-4
j_call: TRBJ2-7
cdr3_aa: CASNQGLARQYF

clone_size: -
cdr3_length: 15
v_call: TRBV10-3
j_call: TRBJ1-1
cdr3_aa: CAISDRAGFNTEAFF

clone_size: -
cdr3_length: 15
v_call: TRBV20-1
j_call: TRBJ1-6
cdr3_aa: CSAIQGRGLNSPLHF

clone_size: -
cdr3_length: 13
v_call: TRBV4-1
j_call: TRBJ1-2
cdr3_aa: CASSQVSLSGYTF

clone_size: few
cdr3_length: 13
v_call: TRBV29-1
j_call: TRBJ2-7
cdr3_aa: CSTVSAGSGEQYF

clone_size: -
cdr3_length: 17
v_call: TRBV15
j_call: TRBJ1-1
cdr3_aa: CATSIFPTGPENTEAFF

clone_size: few
cdr3_length: 20
v_call: TRBV20-1
j_call: TRBJ1-3
cdr3_aa: CSARDDVAGQGFYSGNTIYF

clone_size: many
cdr3_length: 14
v_call: TRBV6-1
j_call: TRBJ2-7
cdr3_aa: CASREGTGSYEQYF

clone_size: few
cdr3_length: 14
v_call: TRBV7-3
j_call: TRBJ2-7
cdr3_aa: CASSVTGGTGEQYF

clone_size: -
cdr3_length: 13
v_call: TRBV29-1
j_call: TRBJ1-4
cdr3_aa: CSVESDRDEKLFF

clone_size: -
cdr3_length: 13
v_call: TRBV7-9
j_call: TRBJ2-7
cdr3_aa: CAGSPDSSYEQYF

clone_size: once
cdr3_length: 17
v_call: TRBV11-2
j_call: TRBJ2-5
cdr3_aa: CASSSEAGLAGVETQYF

clone_size: -
cdr3_length: 16
v_call: TRBV2
j_call: TRBJ2-5
cdr3_aa: CASSDPFRETEETQYF

clone_size: few
cdr3_length: 14
v_call: TRBV19
j_call: TRBJ2-2
cdr3_aa: CASSIGAREGELFF

clone_size: many
cdr3_length: 16
v_call: TRBV6-1
j_call: TRBJ2-1
cdr3_aa: CASSPLGSGKGNEQFF

clone_size: -
cdr3_length: 15
v_call: TRBV12-3/TRBV12-4
j_call: TRBJ1-1
cdr3_aa: CASSLAPAGGTEAFF

clone_size: few
cdr3_length: 13
v_call: TRBV20-1
j_call: TRBJ2-7
cdr3_aa: CSATRTASYEQYF

clone_size: -
cdr3_length: 15
v_call: TRBV10-3
j_call: TRBJ2-3
cdr3_aa: CAISESNAAGDTQYF

clone_size: few
cdr3_length: 14
v_call: TRBV15
j_call: TRBJ1-2
cdr3_aa: CATSPRGGGYGYTF

clone_size: -
cdr3_length: 15
v_call: TRBV10-2
j_call: TRBJ2-2
cdr3_aa: CASSGGGGATGELFF

clone_size: many
cdr3_length: 13
v_call: TRBV7-3
j_call: TRBJ1-6
cdr3_aa: CASSFEENSPLHF

clone_size: few
cdr3_length: 13
v_call: TRBV2
j_call: TRBJ1-6
cdr3_aa: CASTQTGNSPLHF

clone_size: -
cdr3_length: 15
v_call: TRBV29-1
j_call: TRBJ2-7
cdr3_aa: CSVLTAGTGSYEQYF

clone_size: -
cdr3_length: 15
v_call: TRBV15
j_call: TRBJ2-7
cdr3_aa: CATSRDGAGVREQYF

clone_size: -
cdr3_length: 15
v_call: TRBV5-1
j_call: TRBJ1-2
cdr3_aa: CASSSTGTGVDGYTF

clone_size: many
cdr3_length: 13
v_call: TRBV7-6
j_call: TRBJ1-5
cdr3_aa: CASSTDENQPQHF

clone_size: once
cdr3_length: 12
v_call: TRBV7-9
j_call: TRBJ2-7
cdr3_aa: CASSSGTFEQYF

clone_size: many
cdr3_length: 14
v_call: TRBV5-1
j_call: TRBJ2-7
cdr3_aa: CASSLGQGSHEQYF

clone_size: many
cdr3_length: 13
v_call: TRBV19
j_call: TRBJ1-2
cdr3_aa: CASMVWGTGGYTF

clone_size: -
cdr3_length: 14
v_call: TRBV19
j_call: TRBJ1-5
cdr3_aa: CASSLQDSNQPQHF

clone_size: -
cdr3_length: 15
v_call: TRBV6-5
j_call: TRBJ2-2
cdr3_aa: CASSYAGPNTGELFF

clone_size: -
cdr3_length: 14
v_call: TRBV25-1
j_call: TRBJ2-3
cdr3_aa: CASSERGSTDTQYF

clone_size: -
cdr3_length: 12
v_call: TRBV29-1
j_call: TRBJ1-1
cdr3_aa: CSTSDSGTEAFF

clone_size: many
cdr3_length: 14
v_call: TRBV19
j_call: TRBJ2-1
cdr3_aa: CASSLAGVGNEQFF

clone_size: many
cdr3_length: 13
v_call: TRBV6-5
j_call: TRBJ1-2
cdr3_aa: CASSRQGAYGYTF

clone_size: -
cdr3_length: 11
v_call: TRBV5-6
j_call: TRBJ2-7
cdr3_aa: CATTDEKEQYF

clone_size: -
cdr3_length: 16
v_call: TRBV6-5
j_call: TRBJ2-7
cdr3_aa: CASSYSTEGGSYEQYF

clone_size: -
cdr3_length: 15
v_call: TRBV29-1
j_call: TRBJ2-2
cdr3_aa: CSVVTGPLNTGELFF

clone_size: many
cdr3_length: 10
v_call: TRBV12-5
j_call: TRBJ2-7
cdr3_aa: CASGPLEQYF

clone_size: -
cdr3_length: 16
v_call: TRBV13
j_call: TRBJ2-5
cdr3_aa: CASSLVGTDPQETQYF